Below are 17 T cell receptor beta chains sequenced from a single sample in a study of T cells after yellow fever vaccination (dated by TCRdb to the late 2010s). The sample's treatment or condition label, in plain terms: live attenuated yellow fever vaccine strain. Libraries were constructed by 5' RACE. Reads for this sample came from an Illumina HiSeq 2500. The public sequencing data were trimmed at Q25 with fastp and processed into clonotypes with MiXCR by TCRdb, which kept only in-frame beta chains. Every distinct CDR3 protein forms one entry, paired with its most common genes and DNA. Within this sample are just under 600,000 distinct CDR3 sequences, with around an eighth of them counted one time only. About 14% of the sample is held by the ten biggest clonotypes. Sequenced material: PBMCs, taken on the day of the yellow fever booster vaccination. These receptors all stem from a man younger than 40 who received the YFV17D yellow fever vaccine.

V is TRBV20-1 and J is TRBJ1-5; the match to TRBD1 covers 8 bases. V dropped 6 bases and J dropped 6; count of bases not matched to a gene: 10. This CDR3 contains 14 residues. Germline V lookup: CDR1 DFQATT, CDR2 SNEGSKA (reference sequence). CDR3: CSARTAGGRQPQHF. DNA for the CDR3: TGCAGTGCAAGAACCGCAGGGGGCCGTCAGCCCCAGCATTTT.

This clonotype was seen a few times. The J gene is TRBJ2-3, the V gene TRBV20-1, with 7 positions matching TRBD2. The germline gives CDR1 DFQATT, CDR2 SNEGSKA (reference sequence). The junction had 3 bases not matched to a gene; V was cut back by 3 bases and J by 0 bases. CDR3 size: 14 residues. As DNA, the CDR3 is TGCAGTGCTAGGCTAGCGGCTAGCACAGATACGCAGTATTTT. As protein: CSARLAASTDTQYF.

There are a few counts of this clonotype. The V gene is TRBV10-3, the J gene TRBJ1-2, with 9 bases that match TRBD1. Germline CDR1 and CDR2: ENHRY and SYGVKD. This CDR3 has 15 amino acids. Trimming took 2 bases from V and 5 from J; bases not matched to a gene: 6. CDR3 sequence: CAISEGTGKGYGYTF. In DNA, the CDR3 is TGTGCCATCAGTGAGGGGACAGGGAAAGGTTATGGCTACACCTTC.

The sample holds many counts of this clonotype. The chain combines TRBV7-8 with TRBJ2-7; the D is unclear. The CDR3 totals 15 residues. CDR1 SGHVS and CDR2 FQNEAQ come from the germline V gene. V gave up 6 bases and J gave up 1 base, with 16 bases separating them. CDR3 DNA: TGTGCCAGCAGGAGCCCCCCTGGCGGATCCTACGAGCAGTACTTC. It encodes CASRSPPGGSYEQYF. Full variable domain (rest looked up from reference TRBV7-8 and TRBJ2-7): GAGVSQSPRYKVAKRGQDVALRCDPISGHVSLFWYQQALGQGPEFLTYFQNEAQLDKSGLPSDRFFAERPEGSVSTLKIQRTQQEDSAVYLCASRSPPGGSYEQYFGPGTRLTVT.

This clonotype has a handful of counts. V usage is TRBV12-3 or TRBV12-4 and J usage is TRBJ2-1, with D tentatively TRBD2 (5 bases). This CDR3 spans 12 amino acids. Trimming took off 5 bases at V and 12 bases at J, with 14 bases between the two ends. The CDR3 reads CASSLWSEGQFF. CDR3 coding DNA: TGTGCCAGCAGTCTTTGGAGTGAGGGGCAGTTCTTC.

This rearrangement joins TRBV6-1 to TRBJ1-5, with 8 nucleotides matching TRBD1. The CDR3 length is 15 residues. With 7 bases clipped from V and 0 bases from J, the junction kept 5 bases outside the gene matches. The germline CDR1 and CDR2 sequences are MNHNS and SASEGT. The CDR3 spells CASKSRGPSNQPQHF. For the CDR3, the DNA is TGTGCCAGCAAAAGCAGGGGGCCTAGCAATCAGCCCCAGCATTTT.

V is TRBV19 and J is TRBJ2-1; 7 bases fit TRBD2. V dropped 4 bases and J dropped 3; count of bases not matched to a gene: 12. The CDR3 totals 17 residues. The germline V gene has CDR1 LNHDA and CDR2 SQIVND (reference sequence). CDR3 in amino acids: CASSNPRGSENYNEQFF. The CDR3 DNA follows: TGTGCCAGTAGTAACCCCCGCGGGAGTGAAAACTACAATGAGCAGTTCTTC.

In this sample, this clonotype turned up a few times. The chain joins TRBV5-6 to TRBJ1-2; D uncertain. The germline CDR1 and CDR2 sequences are SGHDT and YYEEEE. The CDR3 is made up of 14 amino acids. V shed 6 bases and J shed 1 base, with 13 bases lying between them. CDR3 region: CASTWGEDNYGYTF. DNA of the CDR3: TGTGCCAGCACCTGGGGAGAGGATAACTATGGCTACACCTTC.

This clonotype was found a few times. The V call is TRBV28, the J call TRBJ2-7; 7 positions match TRBD1. The germline V gene encodes CDR1 MDHEN and CDR2 SYDVKM. Germline trimming cut 6 bases from V and 2 bases from J; bases unmatched to any gene: 7. The CDR3 totals 14 residues. The DNA of the CDR3 is TGTGCCAGCAGGCGGACAGGATCAACCTACGAGCAGTACTTC. Its translation: CASRRTGSTYEQYF.

This clonotype was counted between two and nine times. The chain uses TRBV7-9 and TRBJ2-5; D is tentatively TRBD1 or TRBD2 (6 bases each). The V end was cut by 6 bases, the J end by 0 bases, with 11 bases between. Germline CDR1 reads SEHNR; CDR2 reads FQNEAQ (reference sequence). The CDR3 runs 14 residues. CDR3 sequence: CASSKGGYQETQYF. CDR3 coding DNA: TGTGCCAGCAGTAAAGGGGGGTACCAAGAGACCCAGTACTTC. The entire variable domain, with the rest obtained from reference TRBV7-9 and TRBJ2-5, is as follows: DTGVSQNPRHKITKRGQNVTFRCDPISEHNRLYWYRQTLGQGPEFLTYFQNEAQLEKSRLLSDRFSAERPKGSFSTLEIQRTEQGDSAMYLCASSKGGYQETQYFGPGTRLLVL.

The sample holds many counts of this clonotype. The gene calls are TRBV27 and TRBJ2-1; TRBD2 agrees at 10 bases. The V gene end was trimmed by 3 bases and the J gene end by 7 bases; junction bases not matched to a gene: 6. The V gene's germline CDR1 is MNHEY and CDR2 SMNVEV (reference sequence). The CDR3 is made up of 15 amino acids. CDR3 protein: CASSFLAGEINEQFF. The DNA for the CDR3 is TGTGCCAGCAGTTTCCTAGCGGGAGAAATAAATGAGCAGTTCTTC.

This clonotype was counted between two and nine times. This CDR3 reads CATSDGQPSGKETQYF. The CDR3 region has the DNA TGTGCCACCAGTGATGGTCAGCCTAGCGGCAAAGAGACCCAGTACTTC. The chain has TRBV24-1 and TRBJ2-5; 7 nucleotides line up with TRBD2. Trimming removed 3 bases from V and 3 bases from J; junction bases left unmatched: 9. The CDR3 sequence is 16 residues long. Germline V gene sequence: CDR1 KGHDR, CDR2 SFDVKD.

This clonotype was counted between two and nine times. The chain carries TRBV4-3 and TRBJ2-1; D might be TRBD2 (6 bases). CDR1 and CDR2 from the germline V gene are LGHNA and YSLEER. Trimming left V 0 bases short and J 0 bases short, with 9 bases between. The CDR3 runs to 16 residues. The chain's CDR3 is CASSQDRGYSYNEQFF. The CDR3 DNA reads TGCGCCAGCAGCCAAGATCGGGGGTACTCCTACAATGAGCAGTTCTTC.

The chain is built from TRBV3-1 and TRBJ2-1, with D perhaps TRBD2 (7 bases). Germline V CDR1 and CDR2: LGHDT, YNNKEL (reference sequence). Between the trimmed V and J ends, which lost 0 bases and 7 bases, there was a span of 13 bases. There are 15 residues in the CDR3. CDR3 region: CASSQEAGAGNEQFF. The CDR3 DNA reads as TGTGCCAGCAGCCAAGAGGCGGGGGCGGGGAATGAGCAGTTCTTC.

The chain carries TRBV9 and TRBJ1-1; D is perhaps TRBD1 (5 bases). Looked up from germline, CDR1 is SGDLS and CDR2 is YYNGEE. Trimming stripped 4 bases from V and 0 bases from J, with 16 bases between. The length of the CDR3 is 16 residues. CDR3 in amino acids: CASSPQGGQMNTEAFF. Written as DNA, the CDR3 is TGTGCCAGCAGCCCTCAGGGAGGACAAATGAACACTGAAGCTTTCTTT.

The V gene is TRBV19, the J gene TRBJ1-5; D is ambiguous. CDR1 and CDR2 from the germline V gene are LNHDA and SQIVND (reference sequence). V lost 4 bases, J lost 1 base, and 8 bases lay in between. This CDR3 has 14 residues. The CDR3 is CASSNRESNQPQHF. In nucleotides, the CDR3 is TGTGCCAGTAGTAACAGAGAGAGCAATCAGCCCCAGCATTTT.

Only a few counts were recorded for this clonotype. The chain joins TRBV7-2 to TRBJ2-1; the D is unclear. V lost 1 base to trimming and J lost 0 bases, with 7 bases between them. Germline V gives CDR1 SGHTA, CDR2 FQGNSA. The CDR3 is made up of 15 amino acids. CDR3 DNA: TGTGCCAGCAGCTTAGAGCGACACTCCTACAATGAGCAGTTCTTC. Translating it yields CASSLERHSYNEQFF.